A single sample is the source of the 28 T cell receptor beta chains below, sequenced in a study of prognosis after radiotherapy for stage I lung cancer. TCR beta CDR3 was amplified from genomic DNA by two-round multiplex PCR. Round one of PCR was performed, and it used primers specific to each TRBV and TRBJ gene. TCRdb redid the calling of the multiplex PCR reads with MiXCR, one entry per CDR3 protein. Altogether about 15,000 distinct CDR3 sequences are present, roughly 30% being singletons, with the ten largest covering approximately 23%. Sample: PBMCs, taken before or after stereotactic body radiation therapy (not recorded which). Source of these receptors: a donor aged 50 or older with non-small cell lung cancer.

In the case of this clonotype: This likely stems from a read error, as it lies one base from a far larger clone. This rearrangement joins TRBV7-9 to TRBJ2-7; no definite D call. The CDR3 contains 13 residues. From germline, CDR1 is SEHNR and CDR2 FQNEAQ (reference sequence). V lost 5 bases and J 2 bases, leaving 10 bases between the germline ends. In nucleotides, the CDR3 is TGTGCCAGCAGCCGCCAGATGACCTACGAGCAGTACTTC. This translates into CASSRQMTYEQYF.

This clonotype was picked up many times. V usage is TRBV7-9 and J usage is TRBJ1-1; TRBD1 might be the D (6 bases). CDR3 length equals 12 residues. Germline loops: CDR1 SEHNR, CDR2 FQNEAQ (reference sequence). The ends were cut back, 5 bases at V and 7 bases at J, with 11 bases in the middle. As DNA, the CDR3 is TGTGCCAGCAGCCACCAGGGGCTTGAAGCTTTCTTT. Protein sequence: CASSHQGLEAFF.

This clonotype was recorded many times. A read error may produce the germline difference seen at one junction end. The chain employs TRBV7-7 and TRBJ2-3; TRBD1 is a possible D gene (5 bases). CDR1 is SSHAT and CDR2 is FNYEAQ in the germline V gene (reference sequence). The CDR3 spans 15 residues. CDR3 sequence: CASSLVVGGTDTQYF. The CDR3, as DNA: TGTGCTAGCAGCTTAGTGGTAGGGGGCACAGATACGCAGTATTTT. Based on the CDR3 plus reference TRBV7-7 and TRBJ2-3, the full variable domain is GAGVSQSPRYKVTKRGQDVTLRCDPISSHATLYWYQQALGQGPEFLTYFNYEAQPDKSGLPSDRFSAERPEGSISTLTIQRTEQRDSAMYRCASSLVVGGTDTQYFGPGTRLTVL.

This clonotype was observed many times. The V call is TRBV6-5, the J call TRBJ2-3; weak D call: TRBD1 (7 bases). From germline, CDR1 is MNHEY and CDR2 SVGAGI. With 0 bases removed from V and 2 bases from J, the gap between germline ends came to 15 bases. The CDR3 totals 17 residues. The CDR3 sequence: CASSYSSGGFLTDTQYF. CDR3 bases: TGTGCCAGCAGTTACTCGTCAGGGGGGTTTCTCACAGATACGCAGTATTTT.

This clonotype was observed many times. The V and J genes are TRBV11-2 and TRBJ1-1, with D possibly matching TRBD1 (6 bases). Trimming removed 5 bases at V and 0 bases at J, with 13 bases between. In germline, CDR1 is SGHAT, CDR2 FQNNGV. The length of the CDR3 is 15 residues. The CDR3 protein is CASSKWTAMNTEAFF. CDR3 nucleotide sequence: TGTGCCAGCAGCAAATGGACAGCTATGAACACTGAAGCTTTCTTT.

On this clonotype itself: With a far larger clone one base away, a read error is the likely cause. This chain links TRBV6-8 with TRBJ1-6, with no clear D. This CDR3 contains 14 residues. From germline, CDR1 is MNHGY and CDR2 SAAAGT. Trimming cost V 6 bases and J 5 bases, with 11 bases left between them. In nucleotides, the CDR3 is TGTGCCAGCAGAAGAACATGGGATAATTCACCCCTCCACTTT. Its translation is CASRRTWDNSPLHF.

This rearrangement joins TRBV5-6 to TRBJ2-7, with a possible D match to TRBD1 (5 bases). V lost 3 bases and J lost 3, with 16 bases in between. The CDR3 extends over 15 amino acids. CDR1 is SGHDT and CDR2 is YYEEEE in the germline V gene. The CDR3, as DNA: TGTGCCAGCAGCTCCCGACAGTCGAGATACTACGAGCAGTACTTC. Translation gives CASSSRQSRYYEQYF.

About this clonotype: A read error likely explains this, since a far larger clone differs by one base. This chain connects TRBV6-5 to TRBJ1-1, with a possible D match to TRBD1 (5 bases). V was pared by 4 bases and J by 3 bases, with 9 bases between. Germline V gene data show CDR1 as MNHEY and CDR2 as SVGAGI. The CDR3 extends over 13 amino acids. The CDR3: CASSLGAYTEAFF. The CDR3 region has the DNA TGTGCCAGCAGTTTAGGGGCATACACTGAAGCTTTCTTT.

This clonotype was counted many times. With a far larger clone one base away, a read error is the likely cause. The V gene is TRBV6-9, the J gene TRBJ2-2, with a tentative D call TRBD2 (5 bases). The CDR3 sequence is 14 residues long. Between the trimmed V and J ends, which lost 3 bases and 6 bases, there was a span of 11 bases. Germline CDR1 MNHGY, CDR2 SVAAGI. The CDR3: CASSYGIGAGELFF. The CDR3 bases are TGTGCCAGCAGTTACGGGATCGGCGCCGGGGAGCTGTTTTTT.

This clonotype was observed at least ten times. The chain has TRBV10-3 and TRBJ1-1; 10 bases are shared with TRBD1. CDR1 and CDR2 (germline): ENHRY, SYGVKD. This CDR3 comprises 16 residues. V lost 6 bases and J lost 4; bases outside the gene matches: 11. CDR3 in amino acids: CAIRDPGQGFSTEAFF. CDR3 DNA sequence: TGTGCCATCAGGGATCCGGGACAGGGGTTCTCCACTGAAGCTTTCTTT.

This clonotype is medium-sized in the sample. The V gene is TRBV27, the J gene TRBJ2-1; D unresolved. CDR1 is MNHEY, CDR2 SMNVEV, per germline (reference sequence). The CDR3 contains 15 residues. Between the trimmed V and J ends, which lost 6 bases and 5 bases, there was a span of 17 bases. CDR3 sequence reads: CASRDLAHRHNEQFF. The DNA of the CDR3 is TGTGCCAGCAGGGACCTGGCGCACCGACACAATGAGCAGTTCTTC.

This clonotype came up many times. The chain joins TRBV5-6 to TRBJ1-3; D call uncertain. Germline V gene lookup returns CDR1 SGHDT and CDR2 YYEEEE. Deletions cut 0 bases from V and 0 bases from J, with 10 bases between. The CDR3 spans 16 residues. CDR3 amino acids: CASSLVGISSGNTIYF. Here the CDR3 DNA reads TGTGCCAGCAGCTTGGTGGGGATTAGCTCTGGAAACACCATATATTTT.

Ten or more counts support this clonotype. The V call is TRBV6-1, the J call TRBJ2-1; no firm D call. V was cut by 3 bases and J by 7 bases, with 13 bases left in between. Germline CDR1 MNHNS, CDR2 SASEGT. CDR3 length: 14 residues. CDR3 amino acids: CASSDSASLNEQFF. Here the CDR3 DNA reads TGTGCCAGCAGTGATTCGGCTTCTCTAAATGAGCAGTTCTTC.

The rearrangement joins TRBV6-4 to TRBJ1-1; perhaps TRBD1 as D (6 bases). From germline, CDR1 is MRHNA and CDR2 SNTAGT. Trimming cost V 5 bases and J 5 bases, with 12 bases left between them. The CDR3 spans 13 residues. The DNA of the CDR3 is TGTGCCAGCAGTCACATAGGGGGGACTGAAGCTTTCTTT. Translated, it gives CASSHIGGTEAFF.

At least ten counts were recorded for this clonotype. V gene TRBV6-1 combines with J gene TRBJ2-5; D is uncertain. The CDR3 extends over 13 amino acids. The germline V and J ends were trimmed by 5 bases and 5 bases, with 12 bases remaining between them. Germline V gene data show CDR1 as MNHNS and CDR2 as SASEGT. DNA of the CDR3: TGTGCCAGCAGTCCCCCAGATGGGGAGACCCAGTACTTC. Protein: CASSPPDGETQYF.

This clonotype was seen repeatedly, ten times or more. The gene calls are TRBV6-9 and TRBJ1-1; D gene ambiguous. V lost 2 bases to trimming and J lost 1 base, with 5 bases between them. Germline values: CDR1 MNHGY, CDR2 SVAAGI. The CDR3 is made up of 13 amino acids. The CDR3 DNA is TGTGCCAGCAGTTATCAGGAGAACACTGAAGCTTTCTTT. Residues: CASSYQENTEAFF.

Concerning this clonotype: The junction and the germline gene differ at one end; a read error may be behind it. The rearrangement joins TRBV6-4 to TRBJ2-1; TRBD2 agrees at 9 bases. CDR1 and CDR2 from the germline V gene are MRHNA and SNTAGT. This CDR3 spans 15 amino acids. The CDR3 DNA follows: TGTGCCAGCAGTGACTCTGGCGGGAGGGGTTACAATGAGCAGTTC. The encoded protein is CASSDSGGRGYNEQF.

This clonotype was detected ten times or more. The rearrangement joins TRBV6-1 to TRBJ2-3; no clear D gene. The CDR3 extends over 13 amino acids. V lost 10 bases and J 0 bases, leaving 11 bases between the germline ends. CDR1 is MNHNS, CDR2 SASEGT, per germline. Here the CDR3 reads CATARTSTDTQYF. Written as DNA, the CDR3 is TGTGCCACCGCCAGAACTAGCACAGATACGCAGTATTTT.

This clonotype showed up many times. The chain employs TRBV14 and TRBJ1-4; 7 nucleotides line up with TRBD1. Germline trimming cut 3 bases from V and 7 bases from J; bases unmatched to any gene: 8. The CDR3 spans 15 residues. Germline-derived CDR1 and CDR2 are SGHDN and FVKESK. Here the CDR3 reads CASSQTTGFGEKLFF. CDR3 DNA sequence: TGTGCCAGCAGCCAGACGACAGGGTTCGGTGAAAAACTGTTTTTT.

This clonotype has a count of ten or more. The rearrangement uses TRBV4-1 and TRBJ1-5, with 10 bases that match TRBD1. The germline V gene has CDR1 MGHRA and CDR2 YSYEKL. V trimming: 3 bases; J trimming: 4 bases; junction bases outside the gene matches: 6. This CDR3 has 16 residues. The CDR3 DNA reads as TGCGCCAGCAGCCAGCTACCGGGACAGGGGAATCAGCCCCAGCATTTT. Its translation is CASSQLPGQGNQPQHF.

The sample holds many counts of this clonotype. The chain has TRBV7-2 and TRBJ2-1; a weak D match, TRBD2 (5 bases). The V and J ends lost 1 base and 5 bases respectively, with 12 bases between them. This CDR3 has 15 amino acids. Germline V gene lookup returns CDR1 SGHTA and CDR2 FQGNSA. CDR3 nucleotides: TGTGCCAGCAGCTTAGGATACCGGGGTAACAATGAGCAGTTCTTC. It translates to CASSLGYRGNNEQFF.

In its sample, this clonotype ranks as medium-sized (0.01 to 0.1%). V is TRBV20-1 and J is TRBJ2-2; 10 nucleotides line up with TRBD1. Per germline, CDR1 DFQATT and CDR2 SNEGSKA (reference sequence). V lost 3 bases, J lost 2 bases, and 6 bases stayed unmatched. The CDR3 has 16 amino acids. The CDR3 bases are TGCAGTGCTAGGCCCGAGACAGGGGGCAACACCGGGGAGCTGTTTTTT. Its protein is CSARPETGGNTGELFF.

This clonotype was seen ten or more times. The chain joins TRBV27 to TRBJ2-7; TRBD1 matches at 7 bases. With V trimmed by 4 bases and J by 3 bases, 12 bases remained unmatched. Germline CDR1 MNHEY, CDR2 SMNVEV (reference sequence). The CDR3 has 16 residues. CDR3 region: CASSSTDRDRYYEQYF. Here the CDR3 DNA reads TGTGCCAGCAGTTCCACCGACCGGGACAGATACTACGAGCAGTACTTC.

This clonotype was seen repeatedly, ten times or more. V usage is TRBV20-1 and J usage is TRBJ2-1; 7 bases agree with TRBD2. Germline loops: CDR1 DFQATT, CDR2 SNEGSKA (reference sequence). Trimming took 0 bases from V and 0 from J; bases not matched to a gene: 8. The CDR3 runs 17 residues. The CDR3 nucleotides read TGCAGTGCTAGAGACCCTCTTTTAGCGGGCTCCTACAATGAGCAGTTCTTC. Its translation is CSARDPLLAGSYNEQFF.

This clonotype was seen many times. The chain has TRBV6-2 or TRBV6-3 and TRBJ2-7, with a weak D call TRBD2 (6 bases). Germline V gene lookup returns CDR1 MNHEY and CDR2 SVGEGT. This CDR3 is 15 amino acids long. The ends were cut back, 4 bases at V and 1 base at J, with 14 bases in the middle. CDR3 loop: CASSSQGGGSYEQYF. The DNA of the CDR3 is TGTGCCAGCAGTTCTCAGGGAGGCGGTTCCTACGAGCAGTACTTC.

Remarks on this clonotype: At one end, the junction sequence differs from germline, possibly due to a read error. V gene TRBV6-4 combines with J gene TRBJ2-1; weak D call: TRBD2 (6 bases). This CDR3 is built from 15 residues. Germline-derived CDR1 and CDR2 are MRHNA and SNTAGT. CDR3 amino acids: CANSEGSGEINEQFF. The CDR3 nucleotides are TGTGCCAACAGTGAGGGGTCGGGAGAGATTAATGAGCAGTTCTTC.

This clonotype was seen many times. The chain joins TRBV6-1 to TRBJ1-1; D possibly corresponds to TRBD1 (5 bases). The CDR3 runs to 15 residues. Germline V gives CDR1 MNHNS, CDR2 SASEGT. V dropped 4 bases and J dropped 4 bases, with 16 bases sitting between them. The CDR3 loop is CASSVGLGEATEAFF. Written as DNA, the CDR3 is TGTGCCAGCAGTGTAGGGTTAGGGGAGGCCACTGAAGCTTTCTTT.

There are many counts of this clonotype. The V and J genes are TRBV12-3 or TRBV12-4 and TRBJ1-5, with D possibly TRBD1 on 5 matching bases. With 2 bases removed from V and 1 base from J, the gap between germline ends came to 12 bases. This CDR3 is built from 16 residues. The CDR3, as DNA: TGTGCCAGCAGTTTATTCGGGGGTGAAAGCAATCAGCCCCAGCATTTT. Residues: CASSLFGGESNQPQHF.